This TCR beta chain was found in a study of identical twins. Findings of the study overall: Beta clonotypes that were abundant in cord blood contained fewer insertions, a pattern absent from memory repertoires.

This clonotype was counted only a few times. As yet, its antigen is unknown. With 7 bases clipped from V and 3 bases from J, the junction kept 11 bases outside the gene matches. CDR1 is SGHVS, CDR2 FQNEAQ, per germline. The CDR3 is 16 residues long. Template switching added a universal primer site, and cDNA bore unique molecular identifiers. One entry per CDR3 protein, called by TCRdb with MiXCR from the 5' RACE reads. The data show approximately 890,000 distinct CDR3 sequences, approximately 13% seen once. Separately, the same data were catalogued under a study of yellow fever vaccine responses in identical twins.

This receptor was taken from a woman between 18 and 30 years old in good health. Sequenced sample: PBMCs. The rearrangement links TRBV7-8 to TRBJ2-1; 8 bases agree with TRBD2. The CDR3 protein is CASTPGGPFDYNEQFF. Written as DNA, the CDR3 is TGTGCCAGCACCCCGGGAGGGCCGTTCGACTACAATGAGCAGTTCTTC.